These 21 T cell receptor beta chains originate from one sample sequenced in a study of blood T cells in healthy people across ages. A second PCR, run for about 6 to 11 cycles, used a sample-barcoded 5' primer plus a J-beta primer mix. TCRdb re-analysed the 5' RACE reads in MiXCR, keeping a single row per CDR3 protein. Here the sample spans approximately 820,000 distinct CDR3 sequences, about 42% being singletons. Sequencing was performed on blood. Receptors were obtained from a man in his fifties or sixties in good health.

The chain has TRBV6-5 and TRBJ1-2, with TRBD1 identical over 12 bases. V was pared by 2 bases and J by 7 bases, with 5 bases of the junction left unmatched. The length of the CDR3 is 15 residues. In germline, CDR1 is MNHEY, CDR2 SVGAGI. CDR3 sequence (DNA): TGTGCCAGCAGTTACCGGGGACAGGGGGCGCCTGGCTACACCTTC. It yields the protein CASSYRGQGAPGYTF.

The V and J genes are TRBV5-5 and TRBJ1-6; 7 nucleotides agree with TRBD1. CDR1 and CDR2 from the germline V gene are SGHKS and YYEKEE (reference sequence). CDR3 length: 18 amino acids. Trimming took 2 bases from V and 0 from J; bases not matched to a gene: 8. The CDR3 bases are TGTGCCAGCAGCTTTCTTGACAGGGTACGCTCCTATAATTCACCCCTCCACTTT. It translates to CASSFLDRVRSYNSPLHF. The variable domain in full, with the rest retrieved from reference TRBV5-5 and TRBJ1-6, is DAGVTQSPTHLIKTRGQQVTLRCSPISGHKSVSWYQQVLGQGPQFIFQYYEKEERGRGNFPDRFSARQFPNYSSELNVNALLLGDSALYLCASSFLDRVRSYNSPLHFGNGTRLTVT.

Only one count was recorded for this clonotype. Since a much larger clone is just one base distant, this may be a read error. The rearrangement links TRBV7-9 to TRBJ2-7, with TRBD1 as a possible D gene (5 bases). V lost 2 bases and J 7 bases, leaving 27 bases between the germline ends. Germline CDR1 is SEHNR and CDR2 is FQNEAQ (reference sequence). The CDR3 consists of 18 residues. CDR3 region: CASSLSVVTAISYNEQYF. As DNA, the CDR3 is TGTGCCAGCAGCTTATCGGTGGTGACAGCAATCTCCTACAATGAGCAGTACTTC.

CDR3 in DNA: TGCGCCAGCAGCTTGGATCTAGGACATTACGAGCAGTACTTC. This gives the protein CASSLDLGHYEQYF. J is TRBJ2-7 and V is TRBV5-1; TRBD1 is a possible D gene (5 bases). V lost 0 bases to trimming and J lost 4 bases, with 11 bases between them. Looked up from germline, CDR1 is SGHRS and CDR2 is YFSETQ. The CDR3 length is 14 residues.

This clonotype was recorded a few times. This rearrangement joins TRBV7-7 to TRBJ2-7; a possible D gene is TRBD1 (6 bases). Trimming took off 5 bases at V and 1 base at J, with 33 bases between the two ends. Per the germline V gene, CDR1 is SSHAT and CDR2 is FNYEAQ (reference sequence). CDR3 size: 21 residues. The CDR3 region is CASSTAPGHPLGSYGSYEQYF. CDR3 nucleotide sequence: TGTGCCAGCAGCACAGCCCCGGGACACCCATTGGGTTCGTATGGGTCCTACGAGCAGTACTTC.

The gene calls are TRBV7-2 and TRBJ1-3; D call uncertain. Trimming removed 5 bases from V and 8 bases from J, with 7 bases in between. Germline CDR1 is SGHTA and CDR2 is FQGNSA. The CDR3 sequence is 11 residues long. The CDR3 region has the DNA TGTGCCAGCAGCCAGAGAGACACCATATATTTT. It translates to CASSQRDTIYF. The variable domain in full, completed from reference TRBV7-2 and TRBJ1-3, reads GAGVSQSPSNKVTEKGKDVELRCDPISGHTALYWYRQSLGQGLEFLIYFQGNSAPDKSGLPSDRFSAERTGGSVSTLTIQRTQQEDSAVYLCASSQRDTIYFGEGSWLTVV.

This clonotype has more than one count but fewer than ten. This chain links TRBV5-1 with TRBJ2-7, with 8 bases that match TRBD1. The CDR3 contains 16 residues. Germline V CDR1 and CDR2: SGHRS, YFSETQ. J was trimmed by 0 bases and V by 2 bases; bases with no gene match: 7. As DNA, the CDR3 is TGCGCCAGCAGCTTAGACGGGACAGGCGCCTCCTACGAGCAGTACTTC. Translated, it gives CASSLDGTGASYEQYF. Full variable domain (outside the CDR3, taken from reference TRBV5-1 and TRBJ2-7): KAGVTQTPRYLIKTRGQQVTLSCSPISGHRSVSWYQQTPGQGLQFLFEYFSETQRNKGNFPGRFSGRQFSNSRSEMNVSTLELGDSALYLCASSLDGTGASYEQYFGPGTRLTVT.

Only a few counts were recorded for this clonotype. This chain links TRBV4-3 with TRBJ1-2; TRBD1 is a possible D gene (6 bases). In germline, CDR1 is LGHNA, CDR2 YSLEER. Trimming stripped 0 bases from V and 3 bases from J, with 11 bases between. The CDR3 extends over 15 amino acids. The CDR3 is CASSQDLRQDYGYTF. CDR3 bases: TGCGCCAGCAGCCAAGATCTTCGACAGGACTATGGCTACACCTTC.

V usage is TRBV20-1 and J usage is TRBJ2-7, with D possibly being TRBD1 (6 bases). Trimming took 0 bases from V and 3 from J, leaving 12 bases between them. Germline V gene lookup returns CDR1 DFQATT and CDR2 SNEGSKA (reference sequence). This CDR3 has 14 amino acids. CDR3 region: CSARDLQGFYEQYF. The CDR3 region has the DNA TGCAGTGCTAGAGATCTGCAGGGGTTCTACGAGCAGTACTTC.

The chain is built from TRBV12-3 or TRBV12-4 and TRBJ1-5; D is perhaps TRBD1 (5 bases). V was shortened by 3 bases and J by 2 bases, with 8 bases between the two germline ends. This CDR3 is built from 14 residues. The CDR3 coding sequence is TGTGCCAGCAGTTTCAGGGATGGCAATCAGCCCCAGCATTTT. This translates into CASSFRDGNQPQHF.

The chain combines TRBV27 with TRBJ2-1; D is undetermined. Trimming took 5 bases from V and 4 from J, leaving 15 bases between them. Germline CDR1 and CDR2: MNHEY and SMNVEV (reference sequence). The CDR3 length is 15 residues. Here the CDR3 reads CASSLTSTLYNEQFF. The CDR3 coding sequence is TGTGCCAGCAGTCTAACCTCGACCTTATACAATGAGCAGTTCTTC.

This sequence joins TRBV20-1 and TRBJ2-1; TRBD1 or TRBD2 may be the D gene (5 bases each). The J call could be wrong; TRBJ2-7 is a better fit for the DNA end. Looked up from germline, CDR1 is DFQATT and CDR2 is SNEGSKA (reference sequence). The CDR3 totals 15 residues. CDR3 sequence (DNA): TGCAGTGCTAGTTGGGTCACGGGGCTCTACAATGAGCAGTACTTC. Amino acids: CSASWVTGLYNEQYF.

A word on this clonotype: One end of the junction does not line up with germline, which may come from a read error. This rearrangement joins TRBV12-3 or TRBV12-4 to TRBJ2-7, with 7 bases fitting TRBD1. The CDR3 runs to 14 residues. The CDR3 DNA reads TGTGTCAGCAGTTTAGACAGGGAGTCGGGTGAGCAGTACTTC. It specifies CVSSLDRESGEQYF.

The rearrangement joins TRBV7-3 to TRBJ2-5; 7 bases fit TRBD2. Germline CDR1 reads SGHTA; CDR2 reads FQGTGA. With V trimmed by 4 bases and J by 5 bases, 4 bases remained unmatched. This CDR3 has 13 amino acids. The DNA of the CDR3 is TGTGCCAGCAGCTCGGGGGGTACGGAGACCCAGTACTTC. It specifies CASSSGGTETQYF.

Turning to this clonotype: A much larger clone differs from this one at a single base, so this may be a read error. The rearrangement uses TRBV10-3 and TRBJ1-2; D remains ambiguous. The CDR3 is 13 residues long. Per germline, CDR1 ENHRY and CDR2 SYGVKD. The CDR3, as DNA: TGTGCCAGCAGTGAGTTGGACGGATATGGCTACACCTTC. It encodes CASSELDGYGYTF.

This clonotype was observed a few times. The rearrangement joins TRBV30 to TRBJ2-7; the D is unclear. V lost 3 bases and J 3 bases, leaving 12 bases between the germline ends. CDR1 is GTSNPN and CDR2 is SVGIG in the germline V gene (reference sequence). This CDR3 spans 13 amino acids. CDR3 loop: CAWRPSEYYEQYF. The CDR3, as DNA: TGTGCCTGGAGACCATCAGAATACTACGAGCAGTACTTC.

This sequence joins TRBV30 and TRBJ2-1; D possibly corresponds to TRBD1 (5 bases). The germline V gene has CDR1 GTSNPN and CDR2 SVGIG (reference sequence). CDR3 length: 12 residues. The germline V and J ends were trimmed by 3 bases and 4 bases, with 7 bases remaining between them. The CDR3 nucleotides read TGTGCCTGGAGAGGGGATTACAATGAGCAGTTCTTC. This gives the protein CAWRGDYNEQFF.

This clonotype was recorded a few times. In nucleotides, the CDR3 is TGTGCCAGCAGTTTTCTGGGGGGCCCAGGGGGAGAGACCCAGTACTTC. Translation: CASSFLGGPGGETQYF. V gene TRBV12-3 or TRBV12-4 combines with J gene TRBJ2-5, with D perhaps matching TRBD1 (7 bases). Trimming cost V 3 bases and J 4 bases, with 18 bases left between them. The CDR3 length is 16 residues.

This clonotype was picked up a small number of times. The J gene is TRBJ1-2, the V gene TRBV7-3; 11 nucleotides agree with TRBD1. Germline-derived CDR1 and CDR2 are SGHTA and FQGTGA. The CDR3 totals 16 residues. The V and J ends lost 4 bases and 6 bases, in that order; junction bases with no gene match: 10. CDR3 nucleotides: TGTGCCAGCAGCTCCTCACCCGGGACAGGGGGGAATGGCTACACCTTC. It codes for CASSSSPGTGGNGYTF.

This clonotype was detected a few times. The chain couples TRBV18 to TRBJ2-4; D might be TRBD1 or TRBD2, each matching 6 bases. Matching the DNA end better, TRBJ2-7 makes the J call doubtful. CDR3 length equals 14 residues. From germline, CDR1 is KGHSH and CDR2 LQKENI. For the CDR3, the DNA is TGTGCCAGCTCACAGGGGGGACCTACCTACGAGCAGTACTTC. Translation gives CASSQGGPTYEQYF.

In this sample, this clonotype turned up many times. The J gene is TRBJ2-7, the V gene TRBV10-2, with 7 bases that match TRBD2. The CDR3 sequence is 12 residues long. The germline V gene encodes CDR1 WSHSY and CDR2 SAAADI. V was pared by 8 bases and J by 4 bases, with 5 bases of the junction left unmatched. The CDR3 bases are TGCGCCAGCGGGGGGGGAAGGTACGAGCAGTACTTC. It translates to CASGGGRYEQYF.